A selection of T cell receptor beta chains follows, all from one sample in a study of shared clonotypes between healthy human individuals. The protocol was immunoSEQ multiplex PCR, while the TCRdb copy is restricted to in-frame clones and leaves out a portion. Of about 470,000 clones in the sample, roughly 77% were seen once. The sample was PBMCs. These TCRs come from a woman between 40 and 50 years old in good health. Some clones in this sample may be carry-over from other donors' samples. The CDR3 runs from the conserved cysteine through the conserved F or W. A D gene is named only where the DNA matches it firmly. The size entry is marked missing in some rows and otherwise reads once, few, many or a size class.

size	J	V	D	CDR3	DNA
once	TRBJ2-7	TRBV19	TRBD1	CASSIGRQGYEQYF	TGTGCCAGTAGTATAGGCCGACAGGGCTACGAGCAGTACTTC
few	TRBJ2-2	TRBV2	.	CASSEAGLASRTGELFF	TGTGCCAGCAGTGAAGCTGGGCTAGCAAGTAGGACCGGGGAGCTGTTTTTT
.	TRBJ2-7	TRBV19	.	CASSGFGEQYF	TGTGCCAGTAGTGGGTTTGGCGAGCAGTACTTC
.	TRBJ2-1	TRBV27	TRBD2	CASSPGLAGARGNNEQFF	TGTGCCAGCAGCCCGGGACTAGCGGGAGCCCGTGGGAACAATGAGCAGTTCTTC
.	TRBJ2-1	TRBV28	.	CASSLFGEEQFF	TGTGCCAGCAGTTTATTCGGGGAAGAGCAGTTCTTC
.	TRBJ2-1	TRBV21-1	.	CASSKTSGSIKDNEQFF	TGTGCCAGCAGCAAGACTAGCGGGAGTATCAAGGACAATGAGCAGTTCTTC
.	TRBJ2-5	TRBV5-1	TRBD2	CASSFSGREKETQYF	TGCGCCAGCAGCTTTTCGGGGCGGGAGAAAGAGACCCAGTACTTC
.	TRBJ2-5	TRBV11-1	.	CASSLVAAQTQYF	TGTGCCAGCAGCTTAGTAGCGGCCCAGACCCAGTACTTC
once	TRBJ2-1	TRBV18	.	CASSRTSRDNEQFF	TGTGCCAGCTCACGTACTAGCCGGGACAATGAGCAGTTCTTC
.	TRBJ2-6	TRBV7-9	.	CASSLASAGANVLTF	TGTGCCAGCAGCTTAGCGTCCGCTGGGGCCAACGTCCTGACTTTC
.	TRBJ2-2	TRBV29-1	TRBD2	CSVGGGLAGVPGELFF	TGCAGCGTTGGGGGGGGACTAGCGGGAGTCCCCGGGGAGCTGTTTTTT
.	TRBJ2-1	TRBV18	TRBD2	CASSHSGRESYNEQFF	TGTGCCAGCTCACACAGCGGGAGAGAGTCCTACAATGAGCAGTTCTTC
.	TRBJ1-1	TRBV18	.	CASSPQGRLMEEAFF	TGTGCCAGCTCACCACAGGGACGGTTAATGGAAGAAGCTTTCTTT
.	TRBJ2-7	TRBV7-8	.	CASSPNPQGNTGSYEQYF	TGTGCCAGCAGCCCTAACCCCCAAGGGAACACCGGCTCCTACGAGCAGTACTTC
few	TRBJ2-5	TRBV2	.	CASTPRQFETQYF	TGTGCCAGTACACCCCGACAGTTTGAGACCCAGTACTTC
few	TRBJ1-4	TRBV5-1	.	CASSFGGSDEKLFF	TGCGCCAGCAGCTTTGGGGGCAGCGATGAAAAACTGTTTTTT
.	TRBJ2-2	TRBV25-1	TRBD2	CASSGIAGATGELFF	TGTGCCAGCAGTGGAATAGCGGGAGCCACCGGGGAGCTGTTTTTT
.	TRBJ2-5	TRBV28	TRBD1	CASSLPQGAREQYF	TGTGCCAGCAGTTTACCGCAGGGGGCGCGAGAGCAGTACTTC
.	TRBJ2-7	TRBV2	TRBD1	CASSGSRGIDEQYF	TGCGCCAGCAGTGGGTCCAGGGGGATCGACGAGCAGTACTTC
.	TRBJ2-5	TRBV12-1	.	CASSRGGIKETQYF	TGTGCCAGCAGCCGGGGGGGAATCAAAGAGACCCAGTACTTC
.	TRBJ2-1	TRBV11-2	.	CASSDSYNEQFF	TGTGCCAGCAGCGACAGCTACAATGAGCAGTTCTTC
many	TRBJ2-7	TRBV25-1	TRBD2	CASSAGSGYLSYEQYF	TGTGCCAGCAGTGCCGGTAGCGGGTACCTTTCCTACGAGCAGTACTTC
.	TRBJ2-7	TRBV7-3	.	CASSERDSYEQYF	TGTGCCAGCAGCGAAAGAGACTCCTACGAGCAGTACTTC
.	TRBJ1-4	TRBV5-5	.	CASSLAGEKLFF	TGTGCCAGCAGCTTGGCTGGAGAAAAACTGTTTTTT
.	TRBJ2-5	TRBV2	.	CASSEVTGETQYF	TGTGCCAGCAGTGAAGTGACGGGGGAGACCCAGTACTTC
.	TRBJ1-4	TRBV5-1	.	CASSLATATNEKLFF	TGCGCCAGCAGCTTGGCCACAGCAACTAATGAAAAACTGTTTTTT
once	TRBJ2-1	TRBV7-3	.	CASSSPDSKQFF	TGTGCCAGCAGCTCCCCAGACAGTAAGCAGTTCTTC
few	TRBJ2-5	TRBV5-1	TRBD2	CASTHGAGVNQETQYF	TGCGCCAGCACCCATGGGGCGGGAGTTAACCAAGAGACCCAGTACTTC
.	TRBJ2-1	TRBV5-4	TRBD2	CASSPGTSRDNEQFF	TGTGCCAGCAGCCCCGGGACTAGTCGGGACAATGAGCAGTTCTTC
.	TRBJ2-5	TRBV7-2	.	CASSLSRAQETQYF	TGTGCCAGCAGCTTAAGCAGGGCCCAAGAGACCCAGTACTTC
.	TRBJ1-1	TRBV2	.	CASSPWEAGSAEAFF	TGTGCCAGCAGCCCCTGGGAGGCAGGGTCGGCTGAAGCTTTCTTT
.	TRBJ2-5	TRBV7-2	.	CASSLVGAQETQYF	TGTGCCAGCAGCTTAGTCGGGGCCCAAGAGACCCAGTACTTC
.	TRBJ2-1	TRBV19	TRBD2	CASQGGPSSYNEQFF	TGTGCCAGTCAGGGAGGGCCTAGCTCCTACAATGAGCAGTTCTTC
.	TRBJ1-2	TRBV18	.	CASSPSRAVNYGYTF	TGTGCCAGCTCACCATCGCGTGCCGTTAACTATGGCTACACCTTC
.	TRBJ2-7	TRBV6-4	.	CASSPRRGGSYEQYF	TGTGCCAGCAGTCCCCGTCGTGGGGGCTCCTACGAGCAGTACTTC
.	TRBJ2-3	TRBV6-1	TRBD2	CASTRAGDGTDTQYF	TGTGCCAGCACCCGCGCGGGGGATGGCACAGATACGCAGTATTTT
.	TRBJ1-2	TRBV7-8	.	CASSNAGYGYTF	TGTGCCAGCAGTAACGCGGGCTATGGCTACACCTTC
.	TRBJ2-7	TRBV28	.	CASSLYGTQSYEQYF	TGTGCCAGCAGTTTATATGGGACACAAAGCTACGAGCAGTACTTC
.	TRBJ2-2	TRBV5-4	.	CASSPPFRAGELFF	TGTGCCAGCAGCCCCCCGTTTAGGGCCGGGGAGCTGTTTTTT
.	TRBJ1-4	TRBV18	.	CASSPRAGGREKLFF	TGTGCCAGCTCACCACGGGCAGGCGGAAGAGAAAAACTGTTTTTT
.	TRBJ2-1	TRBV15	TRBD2	CATKSGRAYNEQFF	TGTGCCACCAAAAGCGGGAGGGCCTACAATGAGCAGTTCTTC
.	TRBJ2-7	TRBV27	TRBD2	CASSPWGEGLDLAEQYF	TGTGCCAGCAGCCCATGGGGGGAGGGGCTAGACCTAGCCGAGCAGTACTTC
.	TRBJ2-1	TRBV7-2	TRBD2	CASSLAPAGGENEQFF	TGTGCCAGCAGCTTAGCGCCCGCGGGAGGTGAGAATGAGCAGTTCTTC
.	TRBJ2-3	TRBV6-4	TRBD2	CASSPTSESTQYF	TGTGCCAGCAGTCCGACTAGCGAATCAACGCAGTATTTT
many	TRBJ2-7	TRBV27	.	CASSLYIPSSGYEQYF	TGTGCCAGCAGTTTATACATCCCTAGCTCGGGATACGAGCAGTACTTC
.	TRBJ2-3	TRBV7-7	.	CASSREPFDTQYF	TGTGCCAGCAGCCGAGAGCCGTTCGATACGCAGTATTTT
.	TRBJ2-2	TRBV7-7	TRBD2	CATEAIPGLAGRSGELFF	TGTGCTACCGAAGCCATACCGGGACTAGCGGGAAGGAGCGGGGAGCTGTTTTTT
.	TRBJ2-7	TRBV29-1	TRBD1	CSVARDRALWEQYF	TGCAGCGTTGCCCGGGACAGGGCTTTATGGGAGCAGTACTTC
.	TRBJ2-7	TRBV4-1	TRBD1	CASSQGQGTDEQYF	TGCGCCAGCAGCCAAGGACAGGGGACGGACGAGCAGTACTTC
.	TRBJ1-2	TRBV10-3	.	CAISESYGYTF	TGTGCCATCAGTGAGAGCTATGGCTACACCTTC
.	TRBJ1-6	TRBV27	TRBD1	CASRRTGLGSPLHF	TGTGCCAGCAGAAGGACAGGGTTGGGTTCACCCCTCCACTTT
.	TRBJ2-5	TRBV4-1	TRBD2	CASSQERTSGRFQYF	TGCGCCAGCAGCCAAGAAAGGACTAGCGGGAGATTCCAGTACTTC
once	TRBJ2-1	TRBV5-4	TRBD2	CASSLGTSAYNEQFF	TGTGCCAGCAGCTTGGGTACTAGCGCCTACAATGAGCAGTTCTTC
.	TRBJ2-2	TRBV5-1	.	CASSLEAGTDTGELFF	TGCGCCAGCAGCTTGGAGGCAGGGACGGACACCGGGGAGCTGTTTTTT